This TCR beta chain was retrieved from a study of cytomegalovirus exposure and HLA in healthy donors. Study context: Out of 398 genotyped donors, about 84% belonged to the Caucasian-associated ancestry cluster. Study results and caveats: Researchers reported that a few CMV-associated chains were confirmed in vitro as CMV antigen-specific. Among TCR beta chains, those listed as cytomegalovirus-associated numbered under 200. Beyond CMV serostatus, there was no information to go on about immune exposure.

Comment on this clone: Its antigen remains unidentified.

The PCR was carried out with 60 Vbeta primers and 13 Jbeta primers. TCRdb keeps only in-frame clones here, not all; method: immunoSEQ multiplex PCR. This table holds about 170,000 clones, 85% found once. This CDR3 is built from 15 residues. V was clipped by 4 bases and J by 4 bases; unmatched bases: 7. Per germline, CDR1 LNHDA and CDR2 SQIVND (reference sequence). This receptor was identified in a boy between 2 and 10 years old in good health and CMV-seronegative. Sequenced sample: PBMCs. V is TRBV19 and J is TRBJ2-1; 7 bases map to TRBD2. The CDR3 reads CASSTGLADYNEQFF. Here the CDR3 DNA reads TGTGCCAGTAGTACTGGCCTAGCGGATTACAATGAGCAGTTCTTC.